This paragraph covers one T cell receptor (beta chain) sequence. This clone was found a few times. The antigen it binds to is not known. Base qualities are not recorded, but no much larger clone differs from it by a single base. The data were obtained in a study of cytomegalovirus exposure and HLA in healthy donors (dated by TCRdb to 2016 to 2017). In the study overall: An earlier analysis of around 600 of the donors reported roughly 270 Gb of sequence data and some 120 million unique TCR beta sequences from about 180 million T cells. Typing coverage differed by locus: A, B, C, DRB1 and DQB1 were typed in about 629-640 donors, DQA1 in about 500, DPA1 in around 600, and DPB1 in 400 to 490. About 300 gigabases of sequencing data and around 90 million unique TCR sequences made up an early release that covered nearly 650 HLA-typed donors. HLA typing covered class I and class II loci at four-digit resolution. Along with the approximately 600-subject first cohort, a separate validation cohort of more than 90 different subjects was used. On average, roughly 250,000 unique TCR beta nucleotide sequences were sequenced per donor among several hundred genotyped donors of the cohort, with 15% to 20% of those sequences being non-productive. To predict cytomegalovirus infection status, the study combined high-throughput TCR immunosequencing, statistical association of individual TCRs with disease status, and machine learning. The aim of the study was to test whether cataloging public T cell receptors could identify signatures of past pathogen exposure. A later analysis re-analyzed previously published TCR beta repertoires from roughly 600 donors and added high-resolution HLA genotyping to study TCR occurrence patterns. A later genetic analysis used genome-wide SNP genotypes for about 60% of the roughly 670 donors, treating that subset as a discovery cohort. Alongside the repertoire data, information on donor age, sex, ethnicity and CMV serostatus was compiled. The later analysis used no new phenotypic data to find candidate immune exposures, relying instead on TCR beta sequences and their occurrence across donors. All discovery cohort repertoires had been generated using a single sequencing platform. About 5 DR-DQ haplotypes were handled as single units for association and clustering, since linkage in the cohort was strong. The genetic ancestry cluster associated with self-reported Caucasian donors included 81% of the roughly 380 genotyped donors. Using immunosequencing, the study profiled T cell repertoires from about 650 subjects and related those repertoires to cytomegalovirus serostatus. To decide whether each TCR beta V gene segment behaved as functional or pseudogenic, an earlier analysis of some 600 of the donors relied on high-throughput TCR beta sequencing.

The cohort was made up of under 800 healthy bone marrow donors. At the time of sampling, all cohort members were nominally healthy, though unrecorded immune exposures were likely present. The donor was CMV seropositive and was included in the group of 289 seropositive cohort members. Each donor provided a peripheral blood sample, and peripheral blood mononuclear cells were used for TCR beta sequencing. Genomic DNA was extracted from the blood cell samples with the Qiagen DNeasy Blood Extraction Kit. Results the study describes overall, beyond this receptor: The study gave a list of 150 to 200 TCR beta chains associated with cytomegalovirus. Linkage disequilibrium might explain the correlated functional status among segregating V segments, but an unknown experimental factor could not be ruled out. In this cohort, only TCR beta chains were sequenced, and detectable features were limited by the absence of alpha or paired-chain data. The sequencing pipeline was judged likely to have produced a cluster of highly shared sequence variants as a technical artifact. Several of the top co-occurrence clusters appeared to be linked to parvovirus B19, influenza, CMV and Epstein-Barr virus, according to a later analysis. Across donors, most TCR sequences were observed very rarely, whereas some public TCRs were present in many individuals. CMV serostatus was the only immune exposure information available for the cohort. Specific HLA alleles were associated with around 18,000 TCR beta sequences at a false discovery rate of 0.05 in a later analysis. A few of the identified cytomegalovirus-associated TCR beta chains were confirmed in vitro to be specific for cytomegalovirus antigens. An association between a missense DCLRE1C variant and V-gene and J-gene trimming of TCR beta chains was found in a later genetic analysis and replicated in an independent cohort. Because the 87-base-pair reads could not distinguish some IMGT-functional V segments, including TRBV6-2 and TRBV6-3, those segments were excluded. In a later analysis, TCR association rates were found to vary across HLA loci, with the most associated TCRs seen for DRB1 alleles and the fewest for HLA-C alleles. The presence/absence analyses assumed that sequencing depth was roughly uniform across donors, and that assumption may not be true. Because counts were too low, approximately 15 rarely observed V segments, including chromosome 9 orphons, were excluded from the earlier analysis of around 590 of the donors. A later analysis found that most CMV-associated TCR beta chains appeared HLA-restricted, with HLA associations seemingly driven largely by CMV exposure. A later analysis found that HLA-associated TCR beta chains were more clonally expanded and had lower generation probabilities than equally common non-associated chains. The classifier was reported to diagnose cytomegalovirus status with high specificity and sensitivity in both the original cohort and the validation cohort. Assigning TCR associations to individual alleles was difficult when HLA alleles, especially DR and DQ, strongly co-occurred. Because HLA typing was unavailable for some donors at each locus, only the typed subset was used in association tests. A further reported finding was that TCR beta sequences accurately predicted the HLA-A and HLA-B alleles for most subjects in the first cohort. The authors suggested that the approach could potentially be generalized to other disease states and immunological phenotypes. In an earlier analysis of approximately 590 of the donors, most TCR beta V segments appeared in productive rearrangements about 90% or about 30% of the time, broadly matching IMGT annotations. According to a later genetic analysis, donors in an Asian-associated ancestry cluster had fewer N-insertions in productive TCRs than the approximately 710-donor mean.

The method behind the library was the immunoSEQ multiplex PCR assay. A mixture of 60 forward primers for TCR Vbeta segments and 13 reverse primers for TCR Jbeta segments was used in the multiplex PCR. The CDR3 region of rearranged TCR beta genes was amplified from genomic DNA with a multiplex PCR assay. The Illumina HiSeq System was used to sequence the amplified TCR beta libraries as 87-base-pair reads. In the original analysis: A later analysis tallied around 80 million unique TCR beta chains across the 666 repertoires, and approximately 9.9 million of those chains were shared by two or more donors. To remove PCR and sequencing errors, raw reads were error-corrected and collapsed into unique sequences using a nearest-neighbor algorithm that merged closely related sequences. Alignment of CDR3 sequences to IMGT reference sequences was used to assign V, D and J gene segments. Each retained sequence needed at least a six-nucleotide match to both a V gene segment and a J gene segment. Rearrangements were called productive when the CDR3 lacked stop codons and stayed in frame with V and J; all others were non-productive. Following IMGT convention, CDR3 was defined as the stretch from the second conserved V-encoded cysteine up to the conserved J-encoded phenylalanine. The earlier analysis of fewer than 700 of the donors excluded sequences that lacked an unambiguous match to a single V gene segment. In an earlier analysis of 450 to 700 of the donors, V segments were called functional above 56.7% productive rearrangements and were called segregating when the between-donor standard deviation exceeded 5%. A statistical classification framework was built to diagnose cytomegalovirus status from the catalog of TCR beta chain sequences. V and J gene assignment, in a later analysis, came from comparing TCR nucleotide sequences with IMGT/GENE-DB human TR gene sequences. In a later analysis, CDR3 sequences and most-parsimonious VDJ recombination scenarios were assigned using the TCRdist pipeline. In a later analysis, each TCR beta chain was defined by its CDR3 amino acid sequence together with its V-gene family, and reads without a unique V-gene family were excluded. A later analysis removed 450 to 600 highly shared, low-generation-probability nucleotide sequences to deal with suspected cross-contamination and a sequencing artifact. In a later analysis, a clonal expansion index was calculated for each public chain from normalized within-repertoire ranks of inferred template counts. In a later analysis, generation probabilities were computed with a VDJ recombination model fitted to out-of-frame rearrangements, and the resulting probabilities were checked against IGoR. In a later analysis, hypergeometric tests were used to score TCR-TCR, TCR-HLA and TCR-CMV co-occurrence, with a repertoire-size bias correction applied to TCR pairs. To estimate false discovery rates, a later analysis permuted the HLA or CMV assignments 20 times. In a later analysis, co-occurring TCRs were grouped using DBSCAN, and TCRdist sequence similarity was added for clustering within HLA-allele-positive subsets. Co-occurrence clustering excluded repertoires with fewer than 30,000 or more than 120,000 public chains, plus five with anomalous nucleotide sharing. As stored in TCRdb, this immuneACCESS dataset retains in-frame rearrangements with V and J assigned. A fraction of the clones does not appear; measured against another copy, unresolved V genes explain less than half of the discrepancy, and the remainder lacks a known reason. The V and J calls and clone size were taken over from that table, and D and trimming were inferred from the DNA. For this sample the table gives around 140,000 clones, of which roughly 82% were detected only once. The ten largest make up around 4% of the sample.

V gives up 3 bases and J gives up 3 bases, and the segment between their germline ends measures 9 bases. CDR1 and CDR2 are drawn from the germline V gene (reference sequence): MNHEY, SMNVEV. CDR3 length: 15 amino acids, cysteine to phenylalanine. Only the CDR3 region is kept as DNA, spanning 45 bases read in frame from base 1. The chain links TRBV27 with TRBJ1-6; the best D guess is TRBD1, with 5 bases matching. This clonotype was obtained from a male donor in good health and CMV-seropositive. Sequenced input: PBMCs. Here the CDR3 is given as CASSFRGNYNSPLHF. The base sequence is TGTGCCAGCAGTTTTCGGGGGAACTATAATTCACCCCTCCACTTT.